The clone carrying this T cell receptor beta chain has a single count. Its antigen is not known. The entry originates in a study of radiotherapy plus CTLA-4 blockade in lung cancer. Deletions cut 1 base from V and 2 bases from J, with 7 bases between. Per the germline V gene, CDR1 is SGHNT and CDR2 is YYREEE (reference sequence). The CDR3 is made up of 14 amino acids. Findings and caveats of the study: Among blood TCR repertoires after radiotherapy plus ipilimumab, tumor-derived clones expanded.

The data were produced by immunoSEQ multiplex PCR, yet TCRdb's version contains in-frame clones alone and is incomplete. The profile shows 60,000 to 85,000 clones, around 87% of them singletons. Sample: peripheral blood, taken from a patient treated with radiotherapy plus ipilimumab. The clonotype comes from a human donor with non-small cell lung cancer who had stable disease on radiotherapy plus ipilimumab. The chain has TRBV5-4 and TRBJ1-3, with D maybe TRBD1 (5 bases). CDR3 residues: CASSLLGAGNTIYF. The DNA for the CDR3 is TGTGCCAGCAGCTTGTTAGGGGCTGGAAACACCATATATTTT.